This section outlines one T cell receptor (beta chain) sequence together with its context. Its specificity is unknown. The PCR was carried out with 60 Vbeta primers and 13 Jbeta primers. Clones were read by immunoSEQ multiplex PCR, and TCRdb kept only the in-frame ones, dropping some. Its clone listing holds roughly 84,000 clones. The V gene end was trimmed by 4 bases and the J gene end by 1 base; junction bases not matched to a gene: 5. Per the germline V gene, CDR1 is SGHRS and CDR2 is YFSETQ. This CDR3 is 16 amino acids long. The data stem from a study of cytomegalovirus exposure and HLA in healthy donors. Study findings and constraints: Donor immune exposure was known only as CMV serostatus.

This clonotype originated in a man aged 50-60 years in good health and CMV-seronegative. This chain connects TRBV5-1 to TRBJ2-1; 10 bases are shared with TRBD1. Sequencing used PBMCs. The CDR3, as DNA: TGCGCCAGCAGCACCCGACAGGGGGCTTCCTACAATGAGCAGTTCTTC. This sequence encodes CASSTRQGASYNEQFF.